This TCR beta chain was captured by sequencing in a study of T cell repertoires in cytomegalovirus infection. Across the whole study: The authors used CMV epitopes that were HLA-C-restricted (recently identified) and HLA-B-restricted (well studied).

Each CDR3 protein is one row after TCRdb ran MiXCR on the reads. Of around 900,000 distinct CDR3 sequences in the sample, around a third were seen once. Points on this clonotype: The antigen is unknown.

This CDR3 contains 14 residues. The germline V gene encodes CDR1 SGHDN and CDR2 FVKESK. The V and J ends lost 4 bases and 2 bases respectively, with 12 bases between them. The chain uses TRBV14 and TRBJ2-7; D remains ambiguous. The source was cultured CD8+ T cells from PBMCs, collected from culture after CMV antigen stimulation. This receptor was obtained from a human donor in good health (CMV status not recorded). Some clones in this sample may be carry-over from other donors' samples. CDR3 sequence reads: CASSLREQPYEQYV. CDR3 in DNA: TGTGCCAGCAGCCTAAGGGAACAGCCCTACGAGCAGTACGTC.